A single sample gave rise to the 25 T cell receptor beta chains below, sequenced in a study of shared clonotypes between healthy human individuals. The table came from immunoSEQ multiplex PCR; TCRdb's copy has only in-frame clones and leaves some out. The sample records millions of clones, 85% to 95% being singletons. The sample taken for sequencing was naive CD4+ T cells sorted from blood. The subset is: CD45RA+ positively selected. These receptors were collected from a young man in good health.

The gene calls are TRBV10-1 and TRBJ1-4; TRBD1 aligns across 9 bases. This CDR3 is built from 15 residues. The germline gives CDR1 WNHNN, CDR2 SYGVQD (reference sequence). The junction had 7 bases not matched to a gene; V was cut back by 7 bases and J by 4 bases. This chain's CDR3 is CASTIPGQGNEKLFF. The DNA of the CDR3 is TGCGCCAGCACTATTCCGGGACAGGGTAATGAAAAACTGTTTTTT.

The V call is TRBV6-1, the J call TRBJ2-7, with 8 bases aligning to TRBD1. V gave up 1 base and J gave up 4 bases; unmatched junction bases: 12. Looked up from germline, CDR1 is MNHNS and CDR2 is SASEGT. This CDR3 is built from 17 residues. The CDR3 coding sequence is TGTGCCAGCAGTGAAGAAGTATGGGCAGGGGGCCGGTACGAGCAGTACTTC. This translates into CASSEEVWAGGRYEQYF.

The rearrangement links TRBV9 to TRBJ2-1, with 9 bases matching TRBD2. J was trimmed by 10 bases and V by 0 bases; bases with no gene match: 8. The V gene's germline CDR1 is SGDLS and CDR2 YYNGEE. The CDR3 runs 15 residues. The CDR3 DNA sequence: TGTGCCAGCAGCGTAGCGGCGGGAGGGACACGCGAGCAGTTCTTC. Translation gives CASSVAAGGTREQFF.

The J gene is TRBJ2-5, the V gene TRBV7-2, with no clear D. With 1 base removed from V and 5 bases from J, the gap between germline ends came to 17 bases. Germline assignment: CDR1 SGHTA and CDR2 FQGNSA. The CDR3 is 16 residues long. The CDR3 coding sequence is TGTGCCAGCAGCTTAGAGGGTTCTGGGATCCGGGAGACCCAGTACTTC. This translates into CASSLEGSGIRETQYF.

This chain connects TRBV18 to TRBJ2-2, with 9 bases lining up with TRBD1. Trimming took 1 base from V and 6 from J; bases not matched to a gene: 6. Looked up from germline, CDR1 is KGHSH and CDR2 is LQKENI. The length of the CDR3 is 16 residues. The CDR3, as DNA: TGTGCCAGCTCACCACGGACAGGGGTGGTCCCCGGGGAGCTGTTTTTT. It specifies CASSPRTGVVPGELFF.

In DNA, the CDR3 is TGTGCCAGCAGCGCTCGGGACAGTAGAAATTCACCCCTCCACTTT. This gives the protein CASSARDSRNSPLHF. J is TRBJ1-6 and V is TRBV9; 7 bases line up with TRBD1. Unmatched junction bases numbered 7, after V lost 3 bases and J lost 7 bases. Per germline, CDR1 SGDLS and CDR2 YYNGEE. The CDR3 spans 15 residues. Together with reference TRBV9 and TRBJ1-6, the CDR3 gives the full variable domain: DSGVTQTPKHLITATGQRVTLRCSPRSGDLSVYWYQQSLDQGLQFLIQYYNGEERAKGNILERFSAQQFPDLHSELNLSSLELGDSALYFCASSARDSRNSPLHFGNGTRLTVT.

The chain has TRBV5-1 and TRBJ2-3; D call uncertain. CDR1 is SGHRS and CDR2 is YFSETQ in the germline V gene. Deletions cut 7 bases from V and 2 bases from J, with 11 bases between. This CDR3 is 13 amino acids long. CDR3 nucleotides: TGCGCCAGCCGACGCCAGGACACAGATACGCAGTATTTT. This gives the protein CASRRQDTDTQYF. Supplemented by reference TRBV5-1 and TRBJ2-3, the full variable domain reads KAGVTQTPRYLIKTRGQQVTLSCSPISGHRSVSWYQQTPGQGLQFLFEYFSETQRNKGNFPGRFSGRQFSNSRSEMNVSTLELGDSALYLCASRRQDTDTQYFGPGTRLTVL.

The chain is built from TRBV11-2 and TRBJ2-4; D gene unclear. The CDR3 has 15 residues. Germline assignment: CDR1 SGHAT and CDR2 FQNNGV. V lost 5 bases, J lost 0 bases, and 11 bases lay in between. The CDR3 coding sequence is TGTGCCAGCAGCCAACCGGGTCTAGCCAAAAACATTCAGTACTTC. Translated: CASSQPGLAKNIQYF.

This clone was detected only once. The same CDR3 also results from other DNA sequences found in this sample. The chain uses TRBV18 and TRBJ2-7; possibly TRBD2 for D (6 bases). V dropped 5 bases and J dropped 3 bases, with 11 bases sitting between them. The CDR3 contains 13 residues. Germline CDR1 and CDR2: KGHSH and LQKENI. CDR3 protein: CASSREEGYEQYF. The CDR3 nucleotides read TGTGCCAGCTCAAGGGAGGAGGGCTACGAGCAGTACTTC.

The V call is TRBV28, the J call TRBJ1-5; D remains ambiguous. CDR3 length: 18 residues. Trimming pared 5 bases from V and 0 bases from J, leaving 20 bases between. The germline V gene encodes CDR1 MDHEN and CDR2 SYDVKM. For the CDR3, the DNA is TGTGCCAGCAGTCCCCCCGACCGGGCCGTCAATAGCAATCAGCCCCAGCATTTT. Protein product: CASSPPDRAVNSNQPQHF.

CDR3 sequence reads: CASSPLAGTDYNEQFF. CDR3 nucleotide sequence: TGTGCCAGCAGCCCATTAGCGGGGACGGATTACAATGAGCAGTTCTTC. The gene calls are TRBV7-6 and TRBJ2-1; 8 bases map to TRBD2. Germline assignment: CDR1 SGHVS and CDR2 FNYEAQ. V was clipped by 5 bases and J by 4 bases; unmatched bases: 10. The CDR3 runs to 16 residues.

Comments on this clone: Other nucleotide sequences from this sample produce the same CDR3. The V gene is TRBV6-5, the J gene TRBJ2-7; 8 bases are a match to TRBD2. Germline loops: CDR1 MNHEY, CDR2 SVGAGI. Trimming removed 5 bases from V and 2 bases from J; junction bases left unmatched: 2. This CDR3 is 13 amino acids long. In DNA form, the CDR3 reads TGTGCCAGCAGTCGAGCGGGAGCCTACGAGCAGTACTTC. It yields the protein CASSRAGAYEQYF.

This chain connects TRBV4-1 to TRBJ2-2; D is perhaps TRBD1 (5 bases). In germline, CDR1 is MGHRA, CDR2 YSYEKL. Trimming shortened V by 2 bases and J by 0 bases, and 16 bases separated the two germline ends. The CDR3 spans 18 residues. The CDR3 nucleotides are TGCGCCAGCAGCCAAAGGGGCTCCCTTAACGCGAACACCGGGGAGCTGTTTTTT. Amino acid sequence: CASSQRGSLNANTGELFF.

The gene calls are TRBV6-5 and TRBJ2-5; 10 bases line up with TRBD2. Germline loops: CDR1 MNHEY, CDR2 SVGAGI. The CDR3 contains 16 residues. The J segment lost 4 bases and the V segment lost 0 bases, leaving 5 bases of the junction unmatched. CDR3: CASSYSASGGGETQYF. Here the CDR3 DNA reads TGTGCCAGCAGTTACTCGGCTAGCGGGGGTGGAGAGACCCAGTACTTC.

The chain uses TRBV7-9 and TRBJ2-4, with D unclear. The CDR3 extends over 13 amino acids. CDR1 is SEHNR and CDR2 is FQNEAQ in the germline V gene (reference sequence). The V and J ends lost 1 base and 1 base respectively, with 2 bases between them. CDR3 residues: CASSLEAKNIQYF. CDR3 DNA sequence: TGTGCCAGCAGCTTAGAGGCCAAAAACATTCAGTACTTC. The variable domain in full, completed from reference TRBV7-9 and TRBJ2-4, reads DTGVSQNPRHKITKRGQNVTFRCDPISEHNRLYWYRQTLGQGPEFLTYFQNEAQLEKSRLLSDRFSAERPKGSFSTLEIQRTEQGDSAMYLCASSLEAKNIQYFGAGTRLSVL.

To note about this clone: In the same sample, other DNA sequences code for this CDR3. This sequence joins TRBV5-1 and TRBJ2-3; D might be TRBD1 (6 bases). The germline gives CDR1 SGHRS, CDR2 YFSETQ. The CDR3 has 15 residues. V was clipped by 2 bases and J by 3 bases, with 13 bases between them. CDR3 nucleotide sequence: TGCGCCAGCAGCTTTGGCACAGGGAGTACAGATACGCAGTATTTT. Residues: CASSFGTGSTDTQYF.

CDR3 amino acids: CASSSQQGYEQYF. In DNA, the CDR3 is TGCGCCAGCAGCTCTCAACAGGGCTACGAGCAGTACTTC. The chain is built from TRBV5-1 and TRBJ2-7; D may be TRBD1 (6 bases). CDR3 length equals 13 residues. Germline V gives CDR1 SGHRS, CDR2 YFSETQ. The V end was cut by 3 bases, the J end by 3 bases, with 10 bases between.

The V call is TRBV10-3, the J call TRBJ2-7; TRBD1 aligns across 11 bases. The CDR3 extends over 14 amino acids. The V gene's germline CDR1 is ENHRY and CDR2 SYGVKD. Trimming took 4 bases from V and 3 from J; bases not matched to a gene: 2. The CDR3 DNA sequence: TGTGCCATCAGTGGGGGACAGGGGGTCTACGAGCAGTACTTC. This gives the protein CAISGGQGVYEQYF.

The chain joins TRBV19 to TRBJ1-2, with 8 bases that match TRBD1. The J segment lost 6 bases and the V segment lost 9 bases, leaving 9 bases of the junction unmatched. This CDR3 contains 13 residues. Per the germline V gene, CDR1 is LNHDA and CDR2 is SQIVND (reference sequence). CDR3 sequence reads: CASDQGARDGYTF. For the CDR3, the DNA is TGTGCCAGCGACCAGGGGGCGCGGGATGGCTACACCTTC.

Points on this clone: This may come from a read error, since a much larger clone is one base off. The V gene is TRBV14, the J gene TRBJ2-7; 9 bases are a match to TRBD2. V lost 4 bases to trimming and J lost 4 bases; unmatched junction nucleotides: 2. The CDR3 spans 13 residues. Germline-derived CDR1 and CDR2 are SGHDN and FVKESK. CDR3 sequence reads: CASSRGGAYEQYF. CDR3 nucleotide sequence: TGTGCCAGCAGCCGCGGGGGGGCATACGAGCAGTACTTC.

The rearrangement links TRBV7-2 to TRBJ2-3; D is perhaps TRBD2 (6 bases). The CDR3 runs 12 residues. V was clipped by 2 bases and J by 8 bases, with 8 bases between them. Germline values: CDR1 SGHTA, CDR2 FQGNSA. CDR3 region: CASSLSGSTQYF. In DNA form, the CDR3 reads TGTGCCAGCAGCTTATCCGGGAGTACGCAGTATTTT.

This clone was picked up one time. This chain joins TRBV10-2 and TRBJ1-2, with a tentative D call TRBD1 (5 bases). V lost 3 bases to trimming and J lost 8 bases, with 16 bases between them. CDR3 length: 14 residues. CDR1 WSHSY and CDR2 SAAADI come from the germline V gene. This CDR3 is CASSDSGTLLGYTF. CDR3 DNA: TGCGCCAGCAGTGATTCAGGGACTCTCCTCGGCTACACCTTC.

The J gene is TRBJ1-1, the V gene TRBV7-2; no reliable D call. Deletions cut 1 base from V and 1 base from J, with 7 bases between. The CDR3 has 14 amino acids. Per the germline V gene, CDR1 is SGHTA and CDR2 is FQGNSA. CDR3 sequence (DNA): TGTGCCAGCAGCTTAGGCTCGCCGAACACTGAAGCTTTCTTT. Translated: CASSLGSPNTEAFF.

V and J are TRBV10-2 and TRBJ1-4; unclear D gene. Germline lookup yields CDR1 WSHSY and CDR2 SAAADI. V was cut by 3 bases and J by 4 bases, with 6 bases left in between. The CDR3 consists of 13 residues. In DNA, the CDR3 is TGCGCCAGCAGTGACCAGGTTAATGAAAAACTGTTTTTT. It is translated as CASSDQVNEKLFF.

The chain recombines TRBV7-9 with TRBJ1-1, with D maybe TRBD1 (6 bases). V gave up 5 bases and J gave up 4 bases, with 14 bases separating them. The CDR3 has 14 amino acids. CDR1 and CDR2 from the germline V gene are SEHNR and FQNEAQ (reference sequence). CDR3 in DNA: TGTGCCAGCAGCCCAGGGGAGCGAGGCACTGAAGCTTTCTTT. As protein: CASSPGERGTEAFF.